The source of this TCR beta chain is a study of OX40 agonist ivuxolimab in advanced cancers. Overall study: Patient treatment consisted of intravenous ivuxolimab administration every 2 weeks at 0.01 to 10 mg/kg. Study outcomes and limitations: On average, a greater number of expanded clones characterised CD8+ T cells relative to CD4+. Doses of 0.1 to 3.0 mg/kg were accompanied by clonal expansion of CD4+ and CD8+ blood T cells by week 6.

This clone was recorded once. The antigen is not known. There are 15 residues in the CDR3. The V segment lost 4 bases and the J segment 5 bases; nucleotides outside the gene matches: 5. The germline gives CDR1 SGHTA, CDR2 FQGNSA. Baseline, cycle 4 day 1, and cycle 7 day 1 were the blood sampling points. The repertoire was sequenced with immunoSEQ multiplex PCR; TCRdb's copy has only in-frame clones and lacks some. The sample has approximately 72,000 clones, roughly 88% seen once; the top ten hold 1.6%. This chain uses TRBV7-2 with TRBJ2-2, with 9 bases fitting TRBD2. The sample was CD4+ or CD8+ T cells sorted from blood, taken in a trial of the OX40 agonist ivuxolimab. The sequence derives from an adult with an advanced solid tumor such as melanoma, head and neck, liver or kidney cancer. The CDR3 DNA sequence: TGTGCCAGCAGCTGGGCGGGGGGGCCGACCGGGGAGCTGTTTTTT. Protein sequence: CASSWAGGPTGELFF. The whole variable domain, remainder taken from reference TRBV7-2 and TRBJ2-2, is GAGVSQSPSNKVTEKGKDVELRCDPISGHTALYWYRQSLGQGLEFLIYFQGNSAPDKSGLPSDRFSAERTGGSVSTLTIQRTQQEDSAVYLCASSWAGGPTGELFFGEGSRLTVL.